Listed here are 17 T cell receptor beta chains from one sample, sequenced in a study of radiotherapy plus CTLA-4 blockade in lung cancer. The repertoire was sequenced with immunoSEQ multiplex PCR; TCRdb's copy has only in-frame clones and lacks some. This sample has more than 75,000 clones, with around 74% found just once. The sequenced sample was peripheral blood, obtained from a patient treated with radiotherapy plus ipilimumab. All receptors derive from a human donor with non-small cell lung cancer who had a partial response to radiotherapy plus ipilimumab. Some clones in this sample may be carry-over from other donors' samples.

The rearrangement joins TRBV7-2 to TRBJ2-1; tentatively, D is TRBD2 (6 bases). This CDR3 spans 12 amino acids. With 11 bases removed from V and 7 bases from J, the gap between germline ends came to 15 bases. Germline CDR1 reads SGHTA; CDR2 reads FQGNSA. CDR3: CACSGGGNEQFF. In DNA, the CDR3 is TGTGCCTGCTCAGGAGGAGGGAATGAGCAGTTCTTC.

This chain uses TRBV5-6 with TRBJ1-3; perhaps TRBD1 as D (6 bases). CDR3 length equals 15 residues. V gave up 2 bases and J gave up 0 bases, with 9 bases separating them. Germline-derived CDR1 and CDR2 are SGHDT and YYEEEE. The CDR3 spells CASSFNRVSGNTIYF. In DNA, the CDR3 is TGTGCCAGCAGCTTCAACAGGGTCTCTGGAAACACCATATATTTT.

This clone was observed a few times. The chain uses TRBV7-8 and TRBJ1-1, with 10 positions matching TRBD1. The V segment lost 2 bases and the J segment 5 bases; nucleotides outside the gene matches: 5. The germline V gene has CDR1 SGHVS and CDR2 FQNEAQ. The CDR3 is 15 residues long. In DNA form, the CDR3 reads TGTGCCAGCAGCTTAAAGGGACAGGGGAGAACTGAAGCTTTCTTT. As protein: CASSLKGQGRTEAFF. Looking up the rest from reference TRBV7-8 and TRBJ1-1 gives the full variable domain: GAGVSQSPRYKVAKRGQDVALRCDPISGHVSLFWYQQALGQGPEFLTYFQNEAQLDKSGLPSDRFFAERPEGSVSTLKIQRTQQEDSAVYLCASSLKGQGRTEAFFGQGTRLTVV.

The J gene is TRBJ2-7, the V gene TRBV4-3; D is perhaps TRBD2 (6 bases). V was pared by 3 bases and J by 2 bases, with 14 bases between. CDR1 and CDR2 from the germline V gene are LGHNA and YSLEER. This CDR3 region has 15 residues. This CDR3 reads CASSQSVEGPYEQYF. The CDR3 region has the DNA TGCGCCAGCAGCCAGTCCGTGGAGGGTCCCTACGAGCAGTACTTC.

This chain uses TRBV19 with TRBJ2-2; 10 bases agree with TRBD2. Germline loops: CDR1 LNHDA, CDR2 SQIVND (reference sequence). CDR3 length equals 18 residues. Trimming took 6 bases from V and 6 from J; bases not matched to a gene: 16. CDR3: CASRRGEASGGASGELFF. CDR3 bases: TGTGCCAGTAGGCGCGGGGAGGCCAGCGGGGGGGCATCCGGGGAGCTGTTTTTT. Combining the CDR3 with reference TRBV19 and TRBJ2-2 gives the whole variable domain DGGITQSPKYLFRKEGQNVTLSCEQNLNHDAMYWYRQDPGQGLRLIYYSQIVNDFQKGDIAEGYSVSREKKESFPLTVTSAQKNPTAFYLCASRRGEASGGASGELFFGEGSRLTVL.

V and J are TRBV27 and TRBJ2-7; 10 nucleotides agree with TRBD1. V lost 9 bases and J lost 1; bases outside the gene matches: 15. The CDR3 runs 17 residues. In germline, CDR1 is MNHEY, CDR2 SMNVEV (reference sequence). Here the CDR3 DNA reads TGTGCCAGTTCTCCCCGCGGATGGACAGGGGGTTCCTACGAGCAGTACTTC. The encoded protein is CASSPRGWTGGSYEQYF.

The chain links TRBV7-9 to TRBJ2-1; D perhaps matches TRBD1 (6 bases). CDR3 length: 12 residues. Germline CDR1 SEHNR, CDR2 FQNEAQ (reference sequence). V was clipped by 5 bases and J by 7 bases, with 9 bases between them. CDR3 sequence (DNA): TGTGCCAGCAGCCCCACAGGGAATGAGCAGTTCTTC. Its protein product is CASSPTGNEQFF.

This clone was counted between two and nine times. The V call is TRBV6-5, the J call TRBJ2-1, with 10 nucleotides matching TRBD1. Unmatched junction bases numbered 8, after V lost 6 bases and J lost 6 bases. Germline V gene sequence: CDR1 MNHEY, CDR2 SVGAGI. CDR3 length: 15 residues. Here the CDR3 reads CASSYDRGRLNEQFF. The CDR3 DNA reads TGTGCCAGCAGCTACGACAGGGGGCGCCTCAATGAGCAGTTCTTC.

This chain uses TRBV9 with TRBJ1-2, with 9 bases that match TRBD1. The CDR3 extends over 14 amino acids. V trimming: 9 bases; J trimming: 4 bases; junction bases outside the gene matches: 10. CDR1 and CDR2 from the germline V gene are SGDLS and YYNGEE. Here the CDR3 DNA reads TGTGCCATGAATACGGGACAGGGACTCTATGGCTACACCTTC. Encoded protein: CAMNTGQGLYGYTF. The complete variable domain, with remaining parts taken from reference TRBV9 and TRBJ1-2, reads DSGVTQTPKHLITATGQRVTLRCSPRSGDLSVYWYQQSLDQGLQFLIQYYNGEERAKGNILERFSAQQFPDLHSELNLSSLELGDSALYFCAMNTGQGLYGYTFGSGTRLTVV.

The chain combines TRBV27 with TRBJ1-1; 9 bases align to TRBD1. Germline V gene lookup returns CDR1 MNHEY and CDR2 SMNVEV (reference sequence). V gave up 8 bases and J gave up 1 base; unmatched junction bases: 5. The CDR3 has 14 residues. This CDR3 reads CASRVGQGNTEAFF. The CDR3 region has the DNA TGTGCCAGCCGCGTGGGACAGGGGAACACTGAAGCTTTCTTT.

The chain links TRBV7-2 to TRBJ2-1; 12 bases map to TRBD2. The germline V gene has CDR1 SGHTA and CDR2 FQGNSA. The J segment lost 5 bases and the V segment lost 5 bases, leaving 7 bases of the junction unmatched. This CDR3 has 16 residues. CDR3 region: CASSRGLAGQNNEQFF. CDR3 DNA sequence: TGTGCCAGCAGCCGCGGACTAGCGGGGCAAAACAATGAGCAGTTCTTC.

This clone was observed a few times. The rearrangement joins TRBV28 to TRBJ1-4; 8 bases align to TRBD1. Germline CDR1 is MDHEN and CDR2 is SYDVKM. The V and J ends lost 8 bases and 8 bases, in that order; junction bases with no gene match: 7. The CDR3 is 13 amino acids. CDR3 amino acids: CASGGQVGEKLFF. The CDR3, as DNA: TGTGCCAGCGGGGGACAGGTCGGAGAAAAACTGTTTTTT. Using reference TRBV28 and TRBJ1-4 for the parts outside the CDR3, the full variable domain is DVKVTQSSRYLVKRTGEKVFLECVQDMDHENMFWYRQDPGLGLRLIYFSYDVKMKEKGDIPEGYSVSREKKERFSLILESASTNQTSMYLCASGGQVGEKLFFGSGTQLSVL.

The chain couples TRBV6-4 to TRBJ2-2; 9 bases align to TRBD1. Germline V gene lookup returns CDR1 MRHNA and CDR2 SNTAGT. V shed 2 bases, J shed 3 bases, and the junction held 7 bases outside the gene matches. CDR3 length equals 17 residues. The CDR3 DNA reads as TGTGCCAGCAGTGACGGGAAGGGACAGGGACACACCGGGGAGCTGTTTTTT. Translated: CASSDGKGQGHTGELFF.

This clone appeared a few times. In DNA, the CDR3 is TGCAGCGTCGCGATCTCCTCTAGCACAGATACGCAGTATTTT. It encodes CSVAISSSTDTQYF. V is TRBV29-1 and J is TRBJ2-3; no clear D gene. V was clipped by 6 bases and J by 0 bases, with 13 bases between them. CDR1 SQVTM and CDR2 ANQGSEA come from the germline V gene. The CDR3 contains 14 residues.

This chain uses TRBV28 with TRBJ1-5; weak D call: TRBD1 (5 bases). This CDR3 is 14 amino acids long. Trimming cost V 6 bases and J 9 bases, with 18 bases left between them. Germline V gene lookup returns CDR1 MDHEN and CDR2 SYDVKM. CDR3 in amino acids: CASSLQGTFRPQHF. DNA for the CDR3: TGTGCCAGCAGCCTTCAGGGTACCTTTCGGCCCCAGCATTTT.

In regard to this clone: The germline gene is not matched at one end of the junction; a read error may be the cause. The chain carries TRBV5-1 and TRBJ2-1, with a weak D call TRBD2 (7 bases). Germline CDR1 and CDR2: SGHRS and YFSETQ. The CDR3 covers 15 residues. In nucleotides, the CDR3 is TGCGCCAGCAGCCCACAGCCGAGGGGGGGCAATGGGCAGTTCTTC. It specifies CASSPQPRGGNGQFF.

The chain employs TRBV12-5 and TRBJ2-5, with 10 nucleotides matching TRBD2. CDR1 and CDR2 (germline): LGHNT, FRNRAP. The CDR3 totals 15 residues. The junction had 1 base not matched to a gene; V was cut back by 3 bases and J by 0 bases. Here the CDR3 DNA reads TGTGCTAGTGGTTTTAGCGGGGGGCACCAAGAGACCCAGTACTTC. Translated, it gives CASGFSGGHQETQYF.